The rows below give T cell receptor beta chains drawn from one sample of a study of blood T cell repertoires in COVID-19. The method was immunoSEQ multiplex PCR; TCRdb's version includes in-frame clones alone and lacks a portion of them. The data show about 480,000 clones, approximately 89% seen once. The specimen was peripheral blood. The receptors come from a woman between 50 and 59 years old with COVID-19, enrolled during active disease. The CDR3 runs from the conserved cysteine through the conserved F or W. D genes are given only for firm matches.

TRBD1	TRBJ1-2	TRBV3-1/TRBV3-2	CASSHRDRELRGYTF	TGTGCCAGCAGCCACCGGGACAGGGAACTGCGCGGCTACACCTTC
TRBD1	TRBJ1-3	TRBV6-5	CASSRGPGNTIYF	TGTGCCAGCAGCAGGGGGCCTGGAAACACCATATATTTT
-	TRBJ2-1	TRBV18	CASFESTGFNEQFF	TGTGCCAGCTTCGAATCAACAGGATTCAATGAGCAGTTCTTC
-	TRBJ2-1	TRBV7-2	CASSLGLREQFF	TGTGCCAGCAGCTTAGGATTGAGGGAGCAGTTCTTC
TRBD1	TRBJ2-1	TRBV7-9	CASSRRTGHVGEQFF	TGTGCCAGCAGCCGGCGGACAGGACATGTTGGGGAGCAGTTCTTC
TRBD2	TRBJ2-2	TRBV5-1	CASSSRTSGGTLNTGELFF	TGCGCCAGCAGCTCCCGGACTAGCGGGGGGACCCTGAACACCGGGGAGCTGTTTTTT
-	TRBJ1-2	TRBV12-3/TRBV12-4	CASSTGTVGYTF	TGTGCCAGCAGCACAGGGACGGTTGGCTACACCTTC
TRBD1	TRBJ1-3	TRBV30	CAWSNGQAGNTIYF	TGTGCCTGGAGTAACGGACAGGCTGGAAACACCATATATTTT
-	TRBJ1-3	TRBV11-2	CASSQGSNTIYF	TGTGCCAGCTCTCAGGGTTCGAACACCATATATTTT
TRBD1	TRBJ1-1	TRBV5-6	CASSSGQGARTEAFF	TGTGCCAGCAGCTCGGGACAGGGGGCGCGAACTGAAGCTTTCTTT
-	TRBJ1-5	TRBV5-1	CASSLETGRRGWSREPQHF	TGCGCCAGCAGCTTGGAAACGGGTCGCCGGGGTTGGTCTAGGGAGCCCCAGCATTTT